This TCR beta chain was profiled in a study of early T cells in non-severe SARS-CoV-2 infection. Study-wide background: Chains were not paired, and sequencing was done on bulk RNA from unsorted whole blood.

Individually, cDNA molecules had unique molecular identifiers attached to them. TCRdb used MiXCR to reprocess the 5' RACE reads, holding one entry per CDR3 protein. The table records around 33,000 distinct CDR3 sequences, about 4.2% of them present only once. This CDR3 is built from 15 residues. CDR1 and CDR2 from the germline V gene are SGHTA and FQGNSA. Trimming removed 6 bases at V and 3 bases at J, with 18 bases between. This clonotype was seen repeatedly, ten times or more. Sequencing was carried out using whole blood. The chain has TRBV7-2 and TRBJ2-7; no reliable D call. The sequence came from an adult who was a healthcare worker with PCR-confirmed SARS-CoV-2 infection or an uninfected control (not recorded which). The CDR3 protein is CASRRSAQESYEQYF. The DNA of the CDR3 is TGTGCCAGCAGGCGTTCGGCTCAAGAGAGCTACGAGCAGTACTTC.